What follows describes a single T cell receptor beta chain. This sample is part of a study of T cells in Graves' hyperthyroidism and ophthalmopathy. From RNA transcripts, TCR beta CDR3 regions were amplified. TCR CDR3 regions were first amplified by RT-PCR with HTBI primers. TCRdb itself ran the multiplex PCR reads through MiXCR, one entry per CDR3 protein. The top ten hold 15% to 20% of the sample, which has 400,000 to 500,000 distinct CDR3 sequences, approximately 14% seen once. This CDR3 contains 14 residues. Losses at the gene ends were 4 bases for V and 13 bases for J; bases not matched to a gene: 13. CDR1 is SGHRS and CDR2 is YFSETQ in the germline V gene. Newly diagnosed hyperthyroidism patients aged 18 to 65 years had disease lasting under 2 months. 9.5 to 10 ml fresh peripheral blood yielded the PBMCs.

The chain uses TRBV5-1 and TRBJ2-5, with 10 nucleotides matching TRBD2. The sample comprised blood. This clonotype originated in a young woman with Graves' hyperthyroidism. CDR3 loop: CASSLGLADNSGYF. The CDR3 DNA is TGCGCCAGCAGCCTTGGACTAGCGGATAACAGCGGGTACTTC.